This is a list of T cell receptor beta chains from one sample in a study of early T cells in non-severe SARS-CoV-2 infection. TCRdb independently ran MiXCR on the 5' RACE reads; one entry per CDR3 protein. The sample shows fewer than 80,000 distinct CDR3 sequences, about 4.6% of them seen only once. This sample comprised whole blood, obtained at baseline. These receptor sequences come from an adult who was a healthcare worker with PCR-confirmed SARS-CoV-2 infection or an uninfected control (not recorded which). The donor label of this sample is uncertain. The CDR3 runs from the conserved cysteine through the conserved F or W. A D gene is named only where the DNA matches it firmly. Clone size is shown for a subset of rows, as once, few, many or a class of expanded clone.

J gene,clone size,V gene,D gene,CDR3 DNA,CDR3 protein
TRBJ1-1,many,TRBV18,NA,TGTGCCAGCTCCTCCCAAGACGTGGCTGGGACTGAAGCTTTCTTT,CASSSQDVAGTEAFF
TRBJ2-7,many,TRBV29-1,TRBD1,TGCAGCGTTGACGAGACAGGGGGGGAGCAGTACTTC,CSVDETGGEQYF
TRBJ2-2,few,TRBV5-1,TRBD2,TGCGCCAGCAGCTTGGAAAGCGGGGGGCCCAACACCGGGGAGCTGTTTTTT,CASSLESGGPNTGELFF
TRBJ1-1,many,TRBV19,NA,TGTGCCACCCAGAGGGACCTGAACACTGAAGCTTTCTTT,CATQRDLNTEAFF
TRBJ1-2,many,TRBV27,TRBD1,TGTGCCAGCAGGGAACAGGGGGGTGGCTACACCTTC,CASREQGGGYTF
TRBJ2-1,many,TRBV28,NA,TGTGCCAGCAGTTTAGGCCGGAGGGTCAATGAGCAGTTCTTC,CASSLGRRVNEQFF
TRBJ1-5,many,TRBV5-6,NA,TGTGCCAGCAGCTTTACAGGATCCGGGGGTCAGCCCCAGCATTTT,CASSFTGSGGQPQHF
TRBJ1-5,many,TRBV19,NA,TGTGCCAGTATGGGACATCTTAGGGAGCCCAATCAGCCCCAGCATTTT,CASMGHLREPNQPQHF
TRBJ1-1,few,TRBV11-1,NA,TGTGCCAGCAGCTCCCGATGGGGCTCCTGGACTGAAGCTTTCTTT,CASSSRWGSWTEAFF
TRBJ2-7,many,TRBV11-1,TRBD1,TGTGCCAGCAGCTCCTTCGACGGGACAGCCTACGAGCAGTACTTC,CASSSFDGTAYEQYF
TRBJ1-1,many,TRBV6-6,TRBD1,TGTGCCAGCAGTTACCCAGAGGGGGCAGGGGCTTTCTTT,CASSYPEGAGAFF
TRBJ2-2,many,TRBV7-3,NA,TGTGCCAGCAGCTTAACCCAGGGCACCGGGGAGCTGTTTTTT,CASSLTQGTGELFF
TRBJ2-1,many,TRBV11-3,NA,TGTGCCAGCAGCTTGGGGGTCGCCTACAATGAGCAGTTCTTC,CASSLGVAYNEQFF
TRBJ1-2,few,TRBV9,NA,TGTGCCAGCAGCGTAGAACAGGGCAACTATGGCTACACCTTC,CASSVEQGNYGYTF
TRBJ1-2,many,TRBV7-2,NA,TGTGCCAGCAGCTTAACAGGGTCCTATGGCTACACCTTC,CASSLTGSYGYTF
TRBJ2-1,many,TRBV20-1,NA,TGCAGTGCTAGAGATGTGTGGGAAAGCTCCTACAATGAGCAGTTCTTC,CSARDVWESSYNEQFF
TRBJ1-6,many,TRBV9,NA,TGTGCCAGCAGCGTAGGGGATGCCTATAATTCACCCCTCCACTTT,CASSVGDAYNSPLHF
TRBJ2-5,medium-sized,TRBV7-6,TRBD1,TGTGCCAGCAGCCACGGGACAGGGGGCGAGGAGACCCAGTACTTC,CASSHGTGGEETQYF
TRBJ1-1,many,TRBV9,NA,TGTGCCAGCAGCGTAGGGACACGTATGAACACTGAAGCTTTCTTT,CASSVGTRMNTEAFF
TRBJ1-1,NA,TRBV29-1,NA,TGCAGCGTCGCAACACCGGAAAACACTGAAGCTTTCTTT,CSVATPENTEAFF
TRBJ1-2,NA,TRBV12-3/TRBV12-4,NA,TGTGCCAGCAATACCTTAGGTGTCAGGGGATCCTATGGCTACACCTTC,CASNTLGVRGSYGYTF
TRBJ2-3,many,TRBV6-5,NA,TGTGCCACCAGACAGGGAGGACTAGATACGCAGTATTTT,CATRQGGLDTQYF
TRBJ2-7,few,TRBV28,NA,TGTGCCAGCGCCAGGGGTATGGCTTTGATCGAGCAGTACTTC,CASARGMALIEQYF
TRBJ1-1,few,TRBV5-4,NA,TGTGCCAGCAGCCCTACGGGGCTGAAGAACACTGAAGCTTTCTTT,CASSPTGLKNTEAFF
TRBJ2-3,NA,TRBV11-2,NA,TGTGCCAGCAGCTTCGGGATCACAGATACGCAGTATTTT,CASSFGITDTQYF
TRBJ2-6,NA,TRBV25-1,NA,TGTGCCAGCAGTGAATCTACCGGACGCTCTGGGGCCAACGTCCTGACTTTC,CASSESTGRSGANVLTF
TRBJ2-7,NA,TRBV3-1,TRBD2,TGTGCCAGCAGCCTTAGCGGGGGGCTCTCCTACGAGCAGTACTTC,CASSLSGGLSYEQYF
TRBJ2-3,many,TRBV7-9,NA,TGTGCCAGCAGAGCCTCAGGAGGCACAGATACGCAGTATTTT,CASRASGGTDTQYF
TRBJ2-2,medium-sized,TRBV6-2/TRBV6-3,NA,TGTGCCAGCAGGACCGGAGACGGCGGGGAGCTGTTTTTT,CASRTGDGGELFF
TRBJ2-1,many,TRBV14,TRBD2,TGTGCCAGCAGCTCAAGCGGGGGCGTTTACAATGAGCAGTTCTTC,CASSSSGGVYNEQFF
TRBJ2-2,NA,TRBV11-3,NA,TGTGCCAGCAGCCCATCCGACGAATACACCGGGGAGCTGTTTTTT,CASSPSDEYTGELFF
TRBJ1-4,NA,TRBV7-6,NA,TGTGCCAGCAGCGCCACGGGACGGACTAATGAAAAACTGTTTTTT,CASSATGRTNEKLFF
TRBJ1-4,NA,TRBV20-1,NA,TGCAGTGCTAACGGGTACGGAAGACAAGGAGAAAAACTGTTTTTT,CSANGYGRQGEKLFF
TRBJ2-5,many,TRBV19,NA,TGTGCCAGTAGTCCCGGGGACCAAGAGACCCAGTACTTC,CASSPGDQETQYF
TRBJ1-1,NA,TRBV27,NA,TGTGCCAGCAGTTGGGTTGGGAAAGCTTTCTTT,CASSWVGKAFF
TRBJ2-5,many,TRBV4-1,NA,TGCGCCAGCAGCCTTGGGGGGCTCGTAGAGACCCAGTACTTC,CASSLGGLVETQYF
TRBJ2-2,NA,TRBV29-1,NA,TGCAGCGTTGACGTTCCCACCGGGGAGCTGTTTTTT,CSVDVPTGELFF
TRBJ2-3,many,TRBV7-7,TRBD1,TGTGCTAGCAGCTCGGGACAGGCTACCACAGATACGCAGTATTTT,CASSSGQATTDTQYF
TRBJ1-2,few,TRBV24-1,NA,TGTGCCACCAGTACTTCATTTGAGCGAAATCAACATGGCTACACCTTC,CATSTSFERNQHGYTF
TRBJ2-1,few,TRBV29-1,TRBD2,TGCAGCGTAAGGACTAGCGGAGACAATGAGCAGTTCTTC,CSVRTSGDNEQFF
TRBJ2-5,few,TRBV7-2,TRBD2,TGTGCCAGCAGCTCGGGACTAGCGGGGAGGGAGACCCAGTACTTC,CASSSGLAGRETQYF
TRBJ1-3,few,TRBV11-2,NA,TGTGCCAGCAGCTCTCTCGAGCGGCAGACCTCTGGAAACACCATATATTTT,CASSSLERQTSGNTIYF
TRBJ1-3,NA,TRBV12-3/TRBV12-4,NA,TGTGCCAGCAGTTCCAAGAGACCGCGGCCTGGAAACACCATATATTTT,CASSSKRPRPGNTIYF
TRBJ2-3,many,TRBV24-1,NA,TGTGCCACCAGTGACCGCGGACAAATCACAGATACGCAGTATTTT,CATSDRGQITDTQYF
TRBJ2-3,few,TRBV24-1,TRBD1,TGTGCCACCAGGCCGACAGGGCAAGATACGCAGTATTTT,CATRPTGQDTQYF
TRBJ1-1,many,TRBV7-2,NA,TGTGCCAGCAGCTTAGCCCGACAGTACACTGAAGCTTTCTTT,CASSLARQYTEAFF
TRBJ1-2,NA,TRBV12-3/TRBV12-4,NA,TGTGCCAGCAGTTTAGGGGGCGATGGCTACACCTTC,CASSLGGDGYTF
TRBJ1-6,many,TRBV20-1,TRBD1,TGCAGTGCTAGAGAAAGGGACAGGAGCTCCTATAATTCACCCCTCCACTTT,CSARERDRSSYNSPLHF
TRBJ2-7,many,TRBV7-2,NA,TGTGCCAGCAGCTCTCTCAGGCTAGGGATCTACGAGCAGTACTTC,CASSSLRLGIYEQYF
TRBJ2-7,many,TRBV29-1,NA,TGCAGCGTGCCTGTCGGGGGAAAAGGCTACGAGCAGTACTTC,CSVPVGGKGYEQYF
TRBJ1-2,few,TRBV3-1,TRBD1,TGTGCCAGCAGCCAAGATATAGGGGGCGATGGCTACACCTTC,CASSQDIGGDGYTF
TRBJ1-5,many,TRBV7-9,NA,TGTGCCAGCAGCTTAAAAGATCAGCCCCAGCATTTT,CASSLKDQPQHF
TRBJ2-7,many,TRBV7-6,NA,TGTGCCAGCAGCTCCGAGGGCCAGGGTAACTACGAGCAGTACTTC,CASSSEGQGNYEQYF